A selection of T cell receptor beta chains follows, all from one sample in a study of T cell changes during pregnancy in multiple sclerosis. Only in-frame clones appear in the TCRdb table, and some are missing; sequencing was by immunoSEQ multiplex PCR. Found here are 85,000 to 120,000 clones, around 90% of them singletons; the top ten hold 1.5% to 2%. This material consisted of peripheral blood, taken before pregnancy. These TCRs come from a female donor with multiple sclerosis, enrolled in a pregnancy study. CDR3s include the opening cysteine and the closing phenylalanine or tryptophan. The D gene is left open where the match is weak. Not every row has a clone size; where given, it reads once, few, many or a size class.

d_gene: -; v_gene: TRBV7-9; abundance: -; j_gene: TRBJ2-3; CDR3nt: TGTGCCAGCAGCTTTCAAGGCGGTGCGAGCACAGATACGCAGTATTTT; CDR3aa: CASSFQGGASTDTQYF
d_gene: TRBD1; v_gene: TRBV7-2; abundance: -; j_gene: TRBJ2-5; CDR3nt: TGTGCCAGCAGCTTGGGGGACAGGGACCAAGAGACCCAGTACTTC; CDR3aa: CASSLGDRDQETQYF
d_gene: -; v_gene: TRBV11-3; abundance: -; j_gene: TRBJ1-2; CDR3nt: TGTGCCAGCAGCGTAAACAGGGAAGGGGGATATGGCTACACCTTC; CDR3aa: CASSVNREGGYGYTF
d_gene: TRBD2; v_gene: TRBV11-2; abundance: once; j_gene: TRBJ2-1; CDR3nt: TGTGCCAGCAGCTTGGACGGGGGGGGCAATGAGCAGTTCTTC; CDR3aa: CASSLDGGGNEQFF
d_gene: TRBD1; v_gene: TRBV7-9; abundance: once; j_gene: TRBJ2-7; CDR3nt: TGTGCCACCGGACAGGCCTACGAGCAGTACTTC; CDR3aa: CATGQAYEQYF
d_gene: -; v_gene: TRBV28; abundance: -; j_gene: TRBJ2-1; CDR3nt: TGTGCCAGCAGCCCTCCCAGGGATACGTATAATGAGCAGTTCTTC; CDR3aa: CASSPPRDTYNEQFF
d_gene: TRBD1; v_gene: TRBV7-3; abundance: -; j_gene: TRBJ2-1; CDR3nt: TGTGCCAGCAGCTATTCAGGGGGCTGCAATGAGCAGTTCTTC; CDR3aa: CASSYSGGCNEQFF
d_gene: -; v_gene: TRBV6-5; abundance: -; j_gene: TRBJ1-2; CDR3nt: TGTGCCAGCAGTTACATGGAAGGGGTCTATGGCTACACCTTC; CDR3aa: CASSYMEGVYGYTF
d_gene: TRBD1; v_gene: TRBV7-8; abundance: -; j_gene: TRBJ1-2; CDR3nt: TGTGCCAGCAGCCGCGACAGGGCGGGTGGCTACACCTTC; CDR3aa: CASSRDRAGGYTF
d_gene: TRBD2; v_gene: TRBV12-5; abundance: few; j_gene: TRBJ2-1; CDR3nt: TGTGCTAGTGGTCCCCCCGGACTAGCGGGGCTACTCTTC; CDR3aa: CASGPPGLAGLLF
d_gene: -; v_gene: TRBV6-1; abundance: -; j_gene: TRBJ2-1; CDR3nt: TGTGCCAGCAGTGAAAATGCGTTTTGGGAGCAGTTCTTC; CDR3aa: CASSENAFWEQFF
d_gene: TRBD2; v_gene: TRBV7-3; abundance: once; j_gene: TRBJ2-2; CDR3nt: TGTGCCAGCAGCCCGGGACTAGCGGGGCCGCGCGGGGAGCTGTTTTTT; CDR3aa: CASSPGLAGPRGELFF
d_gene: -; v_gene: TRBV20-1; abundance: few; j_gene: TRBJ1-1; CDR3nt: TGCAGTGCTATATGGAGAACTGAAGCTTTCTTT; CDR3aa: CSAIWRTEAFF
d_gene: TRBD2; v_gene: TRBV4-1; abundance: -; j_gene: TRBJ2-7; CDR3nt: TGCGCCAGCAGCCAAGATCTCAGCGGGAGGAAGTATTACGAGCAGTACTTC; CDR3aa: CASSQDLSGRKYYEQYF
d_gene: -; v_gene: TRBV5-6; abundance: -; j_gene: TRBJ2-5; CDR3nt: TGTGCCAGCAGCTTGATCACTAGCAGCGACCAAGAGACCCAGTACTTC; CDR3aa: CASSLITSSDQETQYF
d_gene: TRBD2; v_gene: TRBV6-4; abundance: -; j_gene: TRBJ2-5; CDR3nt: TGTGCCAGCAGTGAGGTAGCGGGGGGCCAAGAGACCCAGTACTTC; CDR3aa: CASSEVAGGQETQYF
d_gene: -; v_gene: TRBV29-1; abundance: once; j_gene: TRBJ1-1; CDR3nt: TGCAGCGTCGGTCGAGTCGCAAACACTGAAGCTTTCTTT; CDR3aa: CSVGRVANTEAFF
d_gene: -; v_gene: TRBV6-5; abundance: -; j_gene: TRBJ1-1; CDR3nt: TGTGCCAGCAGTTACTCGCAGTACACTGAAGCTTTCTTT; CDR3aa: CASSYSQYTEAFF
d_gene: TRBD1; v_gene: TRBV7-9; abundance: -; j_gene: TRBJ1-2; CDR3nt: TGTGCCAGCAGCCCGTGGACAGGGGGGCACTATGGCTACACCTTC; CDR3aa: CASSPWTGGHYGYTF
d_gene: -; v_gene: TRBV30; abundance: -; j_gene: TRBJ1-1; CDR3nt: TGTGCCTGGAGTATCCGGGAGTCAAAAGCTTTCTTT; CDR3aa: CAWSIRESKAFF
d_gene: TRBD1; v_gene: TRBV30; abundance: -; j_gene: TRBJ2-2; CDR3nt: TGTGCCCACACCGGGACAGGGAAAGATGTGGGGGAGCTGTTTTTT; CDR3aa: CAHTGTGKDVGELFF
d_gene: TRBD1; v_gene: TRBV10-3; abundance: -; j_gene: TRBJ2-7; CDR3nt: TGTGCCAGGGGCCGGGACAGGGACGAGCAGTACTTC; CDR3aa: CARGRDRDEQYF
d_gene: -; v_gene: TRBV4-1; abundance: -; j_gene: TRBJ1-3; CDR3nt: TGCGCCAGCAGCCAACAGGGCTCTGGAAACACCATATATTTT; CDR3aa: CASSQQGSGNTIYF
d_gene: TRBD2; v_gene: TRBV5-4; abundance: -; j_gene: TRBJ2-7; CDR3nt: TGTGCCACCGGGACTAGCGGGGGTGTCGACGAGCAGTACTTC; CDR3aa: CATGTSGGVDEQYF